Shown below are 6 T cell receptor beta chains from a single sample sequenced in a study of identifying expanded T cells in peripheral blood. The method was immunoSEQ multiplex PCR; TCRdb's version includes in-frame clones alone and lacks a portion of them. The sample has 85,000 to 90,000 clones; approximately 83% are singletons. Sample: blood. These receptors were collected from a person aged 18-70 years in good health.

The chain is built from TRBV6-6 and TRBJ1-4; perhaps TRBD1 as D (5 bases). CDR3 length equals 15 residues. Trimming cost V 8 bases and J 10 bases, with 23 bases left between them. Germline-derived CDR1 and CDR2 are MNHNY and SVGAGI (reference sequence). In nucleotides, the CDR3 is TGTGCCAGCGGTCCAACAGGTCCCGGAGGCCTAAAACTGTTTTTT. Residues: CASGPTGPGGLKLFF.

V usage is TRBV28 and J usage is TRBJ2-4, with D possibly matching TRBD2 (5 bases). With 6 bases removed from V and 2 bases from J, the gap between germline ends came to 17 bases. In germline, CDR1 is MDHEN, CDR2 SYDVKM. The CDR3 spans 16 residues. The CDR3, as DNA: TGTGCCAGCAGCCGCGGGCAACCTGGGACCAAAAACATTCAGTACTTC. Translated: CASSRGQPGTKNIQYF.

The chain links TRBV7-2 to TRBJ1-1; maybe TRBD1 (5 bases). The CDR3 loop spans 12 amino acids. V was pared by 3 bases and J by 11 bases, with 13 bases between. Germline loops: CDR1 SGHTA, CDR2 FQGNSA. CDR3 bases: TGTGCCAGCAGCTTCGGGGCCGGTGCTGCTTTCTTT. Translating it yields CASSFGAGAAFF.

This chain connects TRBV9 to TRBJ2-2, with D perhaps matching TRBD1 (6 bases). Trimming took 3 bases from V and 6 from J, leaving 12 bases between them. From germline, CDR1 is SGDLS and CDR2 YYNGEE. This CDR3 has 14 amino acids. CDR3 coding DNA: TGTGCCAGCAGCGCGCAACAGGGAGCCGGGGAGCTGTTTTTT. Its protein is CASSAQQGAGELFF.

This chain uses TRBV6-1 with TRBJ1-5; D unclear. Germline V lookup: CDR1 MNHNS, CDR2 SASEGT. CDR3 length: 18 residues. V was trimmed by 2 bases and J by 1 base, leaving 18 bases between them. DNA for the CDR3: TGTGCCAGCAGTGAAACTCTACGGGGAACGGGGAGCAATCAGCCCCAGCATTTT. Translating gives CASSETLRGTGSNQPQHF.

As DNA, the CDR3 is TGTGCCAGCAGCTTATTCGGACCCAACTATGGCTACACCTTC. Translating it yields CASSLFGPNYGYTF. The V and J genes are TRBV7-2 and TRBJ1-2; D gene ambiguous. CDR1 and CDR2 (germline): SGHTA, FQGNSA. The germline V and J ends were trimmed by 2 bases and 2 bases, with 9 bases remaining between them. CDR3 length: 14 residues.